This TCR beta chain derives from a study of blood T cells in healthy people across ages. PCR was performed a second time for 7 to 11 cycles using a sample-barcoded 5' primer and a J-beta primer mix. TCRdb reanalysed the 5' RACE reads using MiXCR and keeps one entry per CDR3 protein. The data contain about 800,000 distinct CDR3 sequences, 58% of them singletons. Germline V gene sequence: CDR1 LGHNA, CDR2 YSLEER. CDR3 size: 15 residues. V was clipped by 4 bases and J by 5 bases, with 18 bases between them. The count of this clonotype is one. This sequence originates from a young man in good health. This chain links TRBV4-3 with TRBJ2-7; D tentatively fits TRBD1 or TRBD2 (5 bases each). The sequenced sample consisted of blood. CDR3 DNA sequence: TGCGCCAGCAGCCGAGGGACCAGAGCGGAGGACGAGCAGTACTTC. Protein product: CASSRGTRAEDEQYF.